The clone carrying this T cell receptor (beta chain) was picked up a small number of times. Germline CDR1 and CDR2: GTSNPN and SVGIG (reference sequence). Trimming removed 0 bases from V and 4 bases from J, with 10 bases in between. The CDR3 spans 14 residues. Time point described: pretreatment peripheral blood. These data belong to a study of PD-L1 blockade in urothelial cancer. Clones were sequenced by immunoSEQ multiplex PCR, and TCRdb holds only the in-frame ones, with some missing. This table holds under 70,000 clones, 70% to 90% found once. This material consisted of PBMCs, taken around atezolizumab (anti-PD-L1) treatment. The receptor was isolated from a man between 65 and 80 years old with urothelial cancer. The chain is built from TRBV30 and TRBJ2-1; D perhaps matches TRBD2 (6 bases). The CDR3 region is CAWSVLSGYNEQFF. CDR3 sequence (DNA): TGTGCCTGGAGTGTACTGAGCGGGTACAATGAGCAGTTCTTC. The full variable domain, rest sourced from reference TRBV30 and TRBJ2-1, is SQTIHQWPATLVQPVGSPLSLECTVEGTSNPNLYWYRQAAGRGLQLLFYSVGIGQISSEVPQNLSASRPQDRQFILSSKKLLLSDSGFYLCAWSVLSGYNEQFFGPGTRLTVL.